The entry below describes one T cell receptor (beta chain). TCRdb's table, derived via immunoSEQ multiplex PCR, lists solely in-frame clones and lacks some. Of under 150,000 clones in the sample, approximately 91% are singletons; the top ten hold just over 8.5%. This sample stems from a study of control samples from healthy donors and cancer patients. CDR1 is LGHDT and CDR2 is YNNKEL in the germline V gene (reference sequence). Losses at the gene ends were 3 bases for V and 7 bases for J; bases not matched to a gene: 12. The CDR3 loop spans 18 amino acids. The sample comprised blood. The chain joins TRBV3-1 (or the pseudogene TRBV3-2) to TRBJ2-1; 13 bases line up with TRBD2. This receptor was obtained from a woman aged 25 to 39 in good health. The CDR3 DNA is TGTGCCAGCAGCCAGACGACTCCGGGACTAGCGGGATTTAATGAGCAGTTCTTC. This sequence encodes CASSQTTPGLAGFNEQFF.